This TCR beta chain originates from a study of shared clonotypes between healthy human individuals (TCRdb year 2020). General notes on the study: A couple of women and a few men aged 18 to 49 years were included in the cohort. Blood TCR repertoires of 5 or 6 healthy adults were deeply sequenced to estimate repertoire size and the extent of clonotype sharing between individuals. Each donor's leukapheresis produced roughly between roughly 0.85 and 9.5 billion PBMCs. Per donor, three plates each were used for CD4 naive and CD4 memory, two for CD8 naive, and one for CD8 memory. Different laboratories and diverse techniques were used to prepare libraries and sequence TCR repertoires, to increase sequencing depth and limit assay-specific biases. The investigation overall reported the following: Naive subsets generally had larger estimated clonotype richness than memory subsets did. Incomplete sequencing was indicated by rarefaction of sorted-subset datasets, despite the large sequencing depth. Around 5% of naive CD4, 3.5% of naive CD8, about 2.1% of memory CD4, and around 0.4% of memory CD8 clonotypes were shared across several donors. Based on pairwise subsampling, the degree of clonotype sharing among donors was expected to be affected by sequencing depth. The small number of donors limited the genetic and exposure-history diversity represented. Compared with non-shared clonotypes, clonotypes shared by all four sorted-subset donors had higher generation probabilities. Sampling was restricted to blood, and TCR repertoires in tissues likely differ from the TCR repertoires found in blood.

Healthy HIV-negative adults with no recently reported acute infections or vaccinations were included as donors. All donors were Caucasian adults living in Nashville, Tennessee, USA. Magnetic negative selection was used to enrich CD4+ T cells, after which naive cells were positively selected on CD45RA and the negative fraction became the memory subset. Blood was obtained by leukapheresis, after which PBMCs were separated by Ficoll-Histopaque density gradient centrifugation and cryopreserved in liquid nitrogen vapor phase. Analytical flow cytometry was used to check the purity and quantity of each magnetically sorted T cell population. Genomic DNA was isolated from each sorted fraction and quantified by UV absorbance on a Nanodrop 2000c. V loses 6 bases, J loses 0 bases, and the germline ends lie 18 bases apart. As encoded in the germline V gene, CDR1 is SQVTM while CDR2 is ANQGSEA. The CDR3 numbers 17 residues from cysteine through phenylalanine. Only the CDR3 DNA is retained, 51 bases long and in frame from the first base.

Using the deep immunoSEQ assay, multiplex PCR amplified TCR CDR3 regions from genomic DNA. Extracted genomic DNA from each cell subset was spread evenly across all wells of several immunoSEQ 96-well plates, with each plate serving as a replicate. Each replicate PCR for sorted subsets received roughly 200 ng genomic DNA, equal to tens of thousands of T cell genomes. The purified libraries were quantified using a Qubit 3.0 fluorometer, sized with a Bioanalyzer 2100, and then quantified again using the KAPA Library Quantification kit. Every immunoSEQ 96-well plate was sequenced on a dedicated single-read 150-cycle Illumina NextSeq 550 flow cell. Regarding the original processing steps: Because only junctional sequences without quality scores were contained in the immunoSEQ output, filtering matching that applied to full-length reads could not be performed. To assign V/J genes and CDR3, sequences were annotated using PyIR, a Python wrapper for IgBLAST v1.9, with IMGT germline references. Any read was removed if the V/J assignment was weak (E-value above 1e-6), the CDR3 was missing, or the read contained stop codons, out-of-frame junctions, or ambiguous translated residues. A V3J clonotype was defined by an identical inferred V gene, J gene, and CDR3 amino acid sequence. Percentage overlap between repertoires was calculated by dividing the number of shared unique clonotypes by the size of the smaller repertoire. Richness of each repertoire was evaluated using RTK rarefaction, the Chao1 estimator, and Recon v2.1 estimates of unobserved clonotypes. Generation probabilities for all TCRbeta clonotypes obtained by the gDNA method from four donors were computed using OLGA. TCRdb took over this immuneACCESS table, retaining in-frame rearrangements with V and J assigned. Such tables are incomplete; in checked studies, under half of the missing clones stem from an unresolved V gene, and the remainder is unexplained. Clone size and the V and J calls come from that table; the DNA yielded D and trimming. Across this sample there are 1,400,000 or so clones, with approximately 98.5% seen only once. The biggest ten clones account for around 0.33% of the sample.

A note on this clone: It lacks a known antigen. No base qualities exist here, and no much larger clone lies one base off it.

The rearrangement combines TRBV29-1 with TRBJ2-6; the D gene assignment is ambiguous. The source material was naive CD4+ T cells sorted from blood. The sample's cell subset or site label, in plain terms: CD45RA+ positively selected. The sequence came from a man aged 25-45 years in good health. The sequenced DNA is TGCAGCGTCGCTTCTACGGGCGCCGTCTCTGGGGCCAACGTCCTGACTTTC. It translates to CSVASTGAVSGANVLTF.